These T cell receptor beta chains were read from a single sample in a study of human T cells and chemical hapten exposure. MiXCR, run by TCRdb on the RACE reads, gives a single entry per CDR3 protein. The data contain tens of thousands of distinct CDR3 sequences, approximately 10% of them singletons. The sequences come from whole blood, collected in connection with sensitization to the hapten diphenylcyclopropenone (DPC). These receptors were taken from a man between 35 and 55 years old with alopecia areata. Some clones in this sample may be carry-over from other donors' samples. CDR3s include the opening cysteine and the closing phenylalanine or tryptophan. A D gene is named only where the DNA matches it firmly. A clone size is listed for some rows: how often the clone was seen (once, few, many), or a class if it is expanded.

d_call: TRBD1; cdr3_length: 14; v_call: TRBV12-3/TRBV12-4; j_call: TRBJ2-1; clone_size: few; cdr3_nt: TGTGCCAGCAGTTTAGCCGGGACAGGAAGGGAGCAGTTCTTC; cdr3_aa: CASSLAGTGREQFF
d_call: -; cdr3_length: 14; v_call: TRBV4-1; j_call: TRBJ2-5; clone_size: few; cdr3_nt: TGCGCCAGCAGCCAAGTGGGGTACCAAGAGACCCAGTACTTC; cdr3_aa: CASSQVGYQETQYF
d_call: -; cdr3_length: 13; v_call: TRBV7-3; j_call: TRBJ2-3; clone_size: -; cdr3_nt: TGTGCCAGCAGCTTAACGGAGGTGGGAACGCAGTATTTT; cdr3_aa: CASSLTEVGTQYF
d_call: -; cdr3_length: 12; v_call: TRBV29-1; j_call: TRBJ1-2; clone_size: medium-sized; cdr3_nt: TGCAGCGTAAACGACGGTCCCTATGGCTACACCTTC; cdr3_aa: CSVNDGPYGYTF
d_call: TRBD1; cdr3_length: 16; v_call: TRBV4-1; j_call: TRBJ2-7; clone_size: -; cdr3_nt: TGCGCCAGCAGCCCGTTGGGGGGACAGGGTCGCTACGAGCAGTACTTC; cdr3_aa: CASSPLGGQGRYEQYF
d_call: -; cdr3_length: 14; v_call: TRBV7-2; j_call: TRBJ1-3; clone_size: -; cdr3_nt: TGTGCCAGCAGCTTACAGGTCTCTGGAAACACCATATATTTT; cdr3_aa: CASSLQVSGNTIYF
d_call: TRBD1; cdr3_length: 15; v_call: TRBV29-1; j_call: TRBJ2-7; clone_size: -; cdr3_nt: TGCAGCGTTGACCGGGGGGGGACAGGGGGCCACGAGCAGTACTTC; cdr3_aa: CSVDRGGTGGHEQYF
d_call: TRBD1; cdr3_length: 13; v_call: TRBV12-3/TRBV12-4; j_call: TRBJ2-3; clone_size: few; cdr3_nt: TGTGCCAGCAGACAGGGGGGTGGAGATACGCAGTATTTT; cdr3_aa: CASRQGGGDTQYF
d_call: -; cdr3_length: 16; v_call: TRBV7-2; j_call: TRBJ1-1; clone_size: many; cdr3_nt: TGTGCCAGCAGCTTAGGGAGTCTGGGGGGGGGCACTGAAGCTTTCTTT; cdr3_aa: CASSLGSLGGGTEAFF
d_call: TRBD2; cdr3_length: 19; v_call: TRBV28; j_call: TRBJ2-1; clone_size: few; cdr3_nt: TGTGCCAGCAGTTTATCGCTAGGGCTAGCGGGAAGCGCCTACAATGAGCAGTTCTTC; cdr3_aa: CASSLSLGLAGSAYNEQFF
d_call: -; cdr3_length: 12; v_call: TRBV9; j_call: TRBJ2-5; clone_size: few; cdr3_nt: TGTGCCAGCAACCCGATGGGGGAGACCCAGTACTTC; cdr3_aa: CASNPMGETQYF
d_call: TRBD1; cdr3_length: 13; v_call: TRBV20-1; j_call: TRBJ1-6; clone_size: many; cdr3_nt: TGCAGTGCTGGACAGGGCGAGTTTTCACCCCTCCACTTT; cdr3_aa: CSAGQGEFSPLHF
d_call: -; cdr3_length: 13; v_call: TRBV12-3/TRBV12-4; j_call: TRBJ1-1; clone_size: -; cdr3_nt: TGTGCCAGCAGTACAACGTGGGACACTGAAGCTTTCTTT; cdr3_aa: CASSTTWDTEAFF
d_call: -; cdr3_length: 13; v_call: TRBV6-6; j_call: TRBJ1-1; clone_size: many; cdr3_nt: TGTGCCAGCACCCCACAGGGTTCCCCTGAAGCTTTCTTT; cdr3_aa: CASTPQGSPEAFF
d_call: TRBD1; cdr3_length: 15; v_call: TRBV7-2; j_call: TRBJ2-5; clone_size: few; cdr3_nt: TGTGCCAGCAGCCCGGACAGGGGGCGGTTTGAGACCCAGTACTTC; cdr3_aa: CASSPDRGRFETQYF
d_call: -; cdr3_length: 16; v_call: TRBV12-3/TRBV12-4; j_call: TRBJ2-2; clone_size: -; cdr3_nt: TGTGCCAGCAGTTTATCTTGGTCCGCGAACACCGGGGAGCTGTTTTTT; cdr3_aa: CASSLSWSANTGELFF
d_call: -; cdr3_length: 10; v_call: TRBV6-4; j_call: TRBJ1-2; clone_size: many; cdr3_nt: TGTGCCCCAAGGCCGCAGAACTACACCTTC; cdr3_aa: CAPRPQNYTF
d_call: TRBD1; cdr3_length: 14; v_call: TRBV7-2; j_call: TRBJ2-7; clone_size: -; cdr3_nt: TGTGCCACACATACCGGGACAGGGAACTACGAGCAGTACTTC; cdr3_aa: CATHTGTGNYEQYF
d_call: -; cdr3_length: 13; v_call: TRBV12-3/TRBV12-4; j_call: TRBJ1-2; clone_size: few; cdr3_nt: TGTGCCAGCAGTTTAGAGACCCTGGGAGGCTACACCTTC; cdr3_aa: CASSLETLGGYTF
d_call: TRBD1; cdr3_length: 14; v_call: TRBV7-2; j_call: TRBJ2-3; clone_size: few; cdr3_nt: TGTGCCAGCAGCTTAGATCAGGGGGCGGATACGCAGTATTTT; cdr3_aa: CASSLDQGADTQYF
d_call: -; cdr3_length: 16; v_call: TRBV4-2; j_call: TRBJ2-3; clone_size: -; cdr3_nt: TGTGCCAGCAGCCAAGATCTCACGGGAGCGACAGATACGCAGTATTTT; cdr3_aa: CASSQDLTGATDTQYF
d_call: -; cdr3_length: 13; v_call: TRBV7-3; j_call: TRBJ1-1; clone_size: -; cdr3_nt: TGTGCCAGCAGCTTAGCAGGGGCAACTGAAGCTTTCTTT; cdr3_aa: CASSLAGATEAFF
d_call: -; cdr3_length: 14; v_call: TRBV9; j_call: TRBJ2-1; clone_size: -; cdr3_nt: TGTGCCAGCAGCGTTGGTCCGGGAGAGAATGAGCAGTTCTTC; cdr3_aa: CASSVGPGENEQFF
d_call: TRBD2; cdr3_length: 14; v_call: TRBV10-2; j_call: TRBJ2-1; clone_size: many; cdr3_nt: TGCGCCAGCAGCCCGGGACTACACCTCCTGTGGCAGTTCTTC; cdr3_aa: CASSPGLHLLWQFF
d_call: TRBD1; cdr3_length: 15; v_call: TRBV5-1; j_call: TRBJ1-4; clone_size: few; cdr3_nt: TGCGCCAGCAGCTTGGCCGACAGGGGGCAAGAAAAACTGTTTTTT; cdr3_aa: CASSLADRGQEKLFF
d_call: -; cdr3_length: 8; v_call: TRBV23-1; j_call: TRBJ2-3; clone_size: many; cdr3_nt: TGCGCCAGCACTAAGCAGTATTTT; cdr3_aa: CASTKQYF